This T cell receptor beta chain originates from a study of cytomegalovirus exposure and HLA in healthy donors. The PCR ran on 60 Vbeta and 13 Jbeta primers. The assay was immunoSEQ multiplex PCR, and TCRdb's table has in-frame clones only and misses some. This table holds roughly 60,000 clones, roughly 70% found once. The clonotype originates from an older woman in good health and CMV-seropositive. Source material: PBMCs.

The CDR3 loop reads CASSEALLGGGQPQHF. CDR3 DNA sequence: TGTGCCAGCAGTGAAGCGCTTCTGGGGGGGGGACAGCCCCAGCATTTT. The chain joins TRBV2 to TRBJ1-5; TRBD1 is a possible D gene (5 bases). Looked up from germline, CDR1 is SNHLY and CDR2 is FYNNEI. The germline V and J ends were trimmed by 0 bases and 7 bases, with 16 bases remaining between them. This CDR3 has 16 amino acids.